A single sample is the source of the 14 T cell receptor beta chains below, sequenced in a study of shared clonotypes between healthy human individuals. Sequenced by immunoSEQ multiplex PCR; TCRdb stores in-frame clones only, minus some. Of about 460,000 clones in the sample, roughly 80% were seen once. Material: PBMCs. These receptors originate from a middle-aged woman in good health. Some clones in this sample may be carry-over from other donors' samples.

The V and J genes are TRBV10-3 and TRBJ2-2, with D possibly being TRBD2 (5 bases). V lost 5 bases and J lost 4, with 14 bases in between. The CDR3 covers 15 residues. Germline CDR1 reads ENHRY; CDR2 reads SYGVKD. DNA for the CDR3: TGTGCCATCAGTTGGGCTAGCTCCGGCACCGGGGAGCTGTTTTTT. Encoded protein: CAISWASSGTGELFF.

About this clone itself: Given a far larger clone just one base away, this is likely a sequencing read error. Other DNA sequences of this sample code for an identical CDR3. J is TRBJ1-1 and V is TRBV7-9; D not certain. Germline loops: CDR1 SEHNR, CDR2 FQNEAQ (reference sequence). The CDR3 runs 13 residues. The DNA for the CDR3 is TGTGCCAGCAGCTTAGTTGAGAACACCGAAGCTTTCTTT. It codes for CASSLVENTEAFF.

This clone has just one count. Other DNA sequences of this sample code for an identical CDR3. V usage is TRBV4-1 and J usage is TRBJ2-5, with 10 bases lining up with TRBD2. From germline, CDR1 is MGHRA and CDR2 YSYEKL. V lost 4 bases to trimming and J lost 5 bases; unmatched junction nucleotides: 10. This CDR3 contains 16 residues. The CDR3 reads CASSRQSLAGKETQYF. Here the CDR3 DNA reads TGCGCCAGCAGCCGCCAGTCACTAGCGGGAAAGGAGACCCAGTACTTC.

The rearrangement uses TRBV19 and TRBJ2-5; 9 nucleotides match TRBD2. From germline, CDR1 is LNHDA and CDR2 SQIVND (reference sequence). The CDR3 spans 17 residues. Trimming cost V 4 bases and J 4 bases; bases outside gene matches: 13. CDR3 sequence: CASSKGGSGSFRETQYF. The DNA for the CDR3 is TGTGCCAGTAGTAAGGGTGGTAGCGGGAGTTTTCGAGAGACCCAGTACTTC. The full variable domain, with the rest looked up from reference TRBV19 and TRBJ2-5, is DGGITQSPKYLFRKEGQNVTLSCEQNLNHDAMYWYRQDPGQGLRLIYYSQIVNDFQKGDIAEGYSVSREKKESFPLTVTSAQKNPTAFYLCASSKGGSGSFRETQYFGPGTRLLVL.

This clone was counted at least ten times. The chain couples TRBV5-4 to TRBJ1-1, with a tentative D call TRBD1 (6 bases). The V gene's germline CDR1 is SGHNT and CDR2 YYREEE (reference sequence). The V gene lost 4 bases and the J gene lost 8 bases, with 15 bases spanning the gap. This CDR3 is 13 amino acids long. The CDR3 loop is CASSHDRNIEAFF. For the CDR3, the DNA is TGTGCCAGCAGCCACGACAGGAATATCGAAGCTTTCTTT.

The DNA of the CDR3 is TGTGCCAGCAGTTCCACCTCGACAGCGGATACGCCGCCGGGGTTGTTGGAAGCTTTCTTT. Translated: CASSSTSTADTPPGLLEAFF. The rearrangement uses TRBV28 and TRBJ1-1; a weak D match, TRBD1 (5 bases). V was shortened by 4 bases and J by 8 bases, with 35 bases between the two germline ends. The CDR3 is made up of 20 amino acids. Germline CDR1 and CDR2: MDHEN and SYDVKM.

A word on this clone: The junction differs from germline at one of its ends, possibly a read error. V and J are TRBV2 and TRBJ2-5; D perhaps matches TRBD1 (6 bases). Germline CDR1 is SNHLY and CDR2 is FYNNEI. The CDR3 contains 15 residues. The chain's CDR3 is CASNEGGGAQETQYF. The CDR3 coding sequence is TGTGCCAGCAATGAAGGTGGGGGCGCCCAGGAGACCCAGTACTTC.

In DNA form, the CDR3 reads TGCAGCGTCCAAGCGGGAGGGAGCTCCTACGAGCAGTACTTC. Protein: CSVQAGGSSYEQYF. The genes are TRBV29-1 and TRBJ2-7, with 10 bases that match TRBD2. Trimming cost V 6 bases and J 0 bases; bases outside gene matches: 5. This CDR3 spans 14 amino acids. Germline lookup yields CDR1 SQVTM and CDR2 ANQGSEA.

This chain links TRBV2 with TRBJ2-2; D is undetermined. Trimming took off 5 bases at V and 1 base at J, with 5 bases between the two ends. Looked up from germline, CDR1 is SNHLY and CDR2 is FYNNEI. The CDR3 runs to 13 residues. The CDR3 loop is CASSTRNTGELFF. Written as DNA, the CDR3 is TGTGCCAGCAGTACAAGGAACACCGGGGAGCTGTTTTTT.

CDR3 sequence: CASSLVGRDNEQFF. Written as DNA, the CDR3 is TGTGCCAGCAGCTTGGTTGGCAGGGACAATGAGCAGTTCTTC. The chain recombines TRBV5-4 with TRBJ2-1; possible D gene TRBD1, 5 bases. Per germline, CDR1 SGHNT and CDR2 YYREEE (reference sequence). The CDR3 runs to 14 residues. V was trimmed by 0 bases and J by 5 bases, leaving 9 bases between them.

This clone was picked up one time. This rearrangement joins TRBV18 to TRBJ1-2; TRBD1 matches at 9 bases. Germline V gives CDR1 KGHSH, CDR2 LQKENI. V was pared by 4 bases and J by 4 bases, with 1 base of the junction left unmatched. The CDR3 totals 13 residues. This chain's CDR3 is CASSLDRGYGYTF. The DNA for the CDR3 is TGTGCCAGCTCACTGGACAGGGGCTATGGCTACACCTTC.

This chain uses TRBV5-1 with TRBJ2-7; the match to TRBD2 covers 9 bases. The J segment lost 0 bases and the V segment lost 4 bases, leaving 5 bases of the junction unmatched. The CDR3 totals 15 residues. CDR1 SGHRS and CDR2 YFSETQ come from the germline V gene. The CDR3 nucleotides read TGCGCCAGCAGCCCCAGCGGGGGGTTCTCCTACGAGCAGTACTTC. As protein: CASSPSGGFSYEQYF.

This clone turned up a few times. The identical CDR3 is also encoded by other nucleotide sequences in the sample. This chain links TRBV6-6 with TRBJ1-6; the D is unclear. Germline V gene lookup returns CDR1 MNHNY and CDR2 SVGAGI (reference sequence). The CDR3 has 13 amino acids. Trimming pared 2 bases from V and 11 bases from J, leaving 10 bases between. Written as DNA, the CDR3 is TGTGCCAGCAGTTACACCCAGGCGACACCCCTCCACTTT. Translation gives CASSYTQATPLHF.

V gene TRBV5-5 combines with J gene TRBJ1-5; D unresolved. There are 13 residues in the CDR3. Per germline, CDR1 SGHKS and CDR2 YYEKEE (reference sequence). V was shortened by 1 base and J by 4 bases, with 6 bases between the two germline ends. This chain's CDR3 is CASSLSTNQPQHF. CDR3 coding DNA: TGTGCCAGCAGCTTGTCCACGAATCAGCCCCAGCATTTT.